Described below is a single T cell receptor beta chain sequence and its context. Regarding time point: patch test 1, 2 weeks after DPC sensitization. Documented treatment: therapeutic diphenylcyclopropenone sensitization with weekly scalp DPC. TCRdb fed the RACE reads into MiXCR, producing one record per CDR3 protein. Among around 340,000 distinct CDR3 sequences, approximately 6.3% were seen once, and the ten largest hold 8% to 9%. The data stem from a study of human T cells and chemical hapten exposure. Trimming took off 4 bases at V and 1 base at J, with 13 bases between the two ends. This CDR3 spans 15 amino acids. Germline V gives CDR1 MRHNA, CDR2 SNTAGT.

The genes are TRBV6-4 and TRBJ1-1; the D gene is possibly TRBD1 (5 bases). The TCR originated in a young woman with alopecia areata. Some clones in this sample may be carry-over from other donors' samples. The sequenced sample was whole blood, obtained in connection with sensitization to the hapten diphenylcyclopropenone (DPC). The DNA of the CDR3 is TGTGCCAGCAGTGCCCAGGGCGGGGAGAACACTGAAGCTTTCTTT. It encodes CASSAQGGENTEAFF.